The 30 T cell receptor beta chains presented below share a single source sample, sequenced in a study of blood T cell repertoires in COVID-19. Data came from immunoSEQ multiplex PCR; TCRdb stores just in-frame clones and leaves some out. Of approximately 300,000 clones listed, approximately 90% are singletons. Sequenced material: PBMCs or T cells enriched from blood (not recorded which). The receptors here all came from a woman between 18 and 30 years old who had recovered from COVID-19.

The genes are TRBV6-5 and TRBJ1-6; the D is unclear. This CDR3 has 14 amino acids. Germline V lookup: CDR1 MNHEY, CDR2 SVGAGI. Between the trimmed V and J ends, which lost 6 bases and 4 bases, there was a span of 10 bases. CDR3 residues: CASRQFVYNSPLHF. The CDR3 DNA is TGTGCCAGCAGGCAGTTTGTTTATAATTCACCCCTCCACTTT.

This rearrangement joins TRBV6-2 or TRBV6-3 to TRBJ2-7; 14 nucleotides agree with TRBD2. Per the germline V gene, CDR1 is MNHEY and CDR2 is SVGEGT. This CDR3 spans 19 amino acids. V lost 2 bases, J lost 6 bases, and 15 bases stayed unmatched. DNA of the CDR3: TGTGCCAGCAGTTACCCGACTAGCGGGAGGGCCGCATATCTGGGCGAGCAGTACTTC. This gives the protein CASSYPTSGRAAYLGEQYF.

The CDR3 spells CATSAPGHPYEQYF. DNA of the CDR3: TGTGCCACCAGTGCCCCGGGACACCCCTACGAGCAGTACTTC. The chain is built from TRBV24-1 and TRBJ2-7, with D maybe TRBD1 (6 bases). This CDR3 spans 14 amino acids. Germline CDR1 KGHDR, CDR2 SFDVKD. V was clipped by 5 bases and J by 2 bases, with 12 bases between them.

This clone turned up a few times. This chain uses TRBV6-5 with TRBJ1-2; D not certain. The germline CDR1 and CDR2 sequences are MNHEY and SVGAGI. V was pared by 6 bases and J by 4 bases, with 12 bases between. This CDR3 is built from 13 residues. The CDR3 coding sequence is TGTGCCAGCAGCCCAGCGGAGCTCTATGGCTACACCTTC. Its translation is CASSPAELYGYTF.

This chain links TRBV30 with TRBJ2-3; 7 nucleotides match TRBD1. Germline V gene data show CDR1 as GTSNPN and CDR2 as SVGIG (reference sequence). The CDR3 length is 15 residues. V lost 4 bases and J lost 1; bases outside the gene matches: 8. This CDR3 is CAWTSGTVGTDTQYF. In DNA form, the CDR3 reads TGTGCCTGGACCTCTGGGACAGTTGGCACAGATACGCAGTATTTT.

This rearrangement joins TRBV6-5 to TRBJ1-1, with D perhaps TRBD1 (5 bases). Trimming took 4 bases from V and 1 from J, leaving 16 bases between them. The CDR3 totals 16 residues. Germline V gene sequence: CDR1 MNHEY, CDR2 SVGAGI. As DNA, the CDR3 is TGTGCCAGCAGTTCGGACAAAAAGTGGGGGAACACTGAAGCTTTCTTT. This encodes CASSSDKKWGNTEAFF.

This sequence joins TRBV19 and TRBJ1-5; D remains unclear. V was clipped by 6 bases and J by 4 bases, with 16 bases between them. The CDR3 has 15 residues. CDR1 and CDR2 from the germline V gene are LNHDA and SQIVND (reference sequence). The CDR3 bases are TGTGCCAGTAGCCTGGCGGGGTCCCCTAATCAGCCCCAGCATTTT. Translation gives CASSLAGSPNQPQHF.

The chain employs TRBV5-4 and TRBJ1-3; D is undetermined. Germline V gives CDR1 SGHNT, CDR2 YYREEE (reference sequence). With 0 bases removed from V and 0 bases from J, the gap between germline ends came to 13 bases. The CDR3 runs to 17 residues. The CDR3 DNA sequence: TGTGCCAGCAGCTTGGGGGCAGGCCCCCGCTCTGGAAACACCATATATTTT. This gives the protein CASSLGAGPRSGNTIYF. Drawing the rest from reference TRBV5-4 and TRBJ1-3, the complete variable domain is ETGVTQSPTHLIKTRGQQVTLRCSSQSGHNTVSWYQQALGQGPQFIFQYYREEENGRGNFPPRFSGLQFPNYSSELNVNALELDDSALYLCASSLGAGPRSGNTIYFGEGSWLTVV.

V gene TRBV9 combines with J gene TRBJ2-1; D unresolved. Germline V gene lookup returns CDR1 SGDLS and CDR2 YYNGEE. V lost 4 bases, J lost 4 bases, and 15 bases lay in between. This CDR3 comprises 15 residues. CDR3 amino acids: CASSPRHVDYNEQFF. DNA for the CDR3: TGTGCCAGCAGCCCCCGACACGTTGATTACAATGAGCAGTTCTTC.

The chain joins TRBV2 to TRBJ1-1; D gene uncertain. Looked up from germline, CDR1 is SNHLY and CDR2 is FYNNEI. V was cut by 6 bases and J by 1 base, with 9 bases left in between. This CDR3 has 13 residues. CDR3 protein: CASSRFPNTEAFF. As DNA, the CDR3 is TGTGCCAGCAGCAGGTTCCCGAACACTGAAGCTTTCTTT.

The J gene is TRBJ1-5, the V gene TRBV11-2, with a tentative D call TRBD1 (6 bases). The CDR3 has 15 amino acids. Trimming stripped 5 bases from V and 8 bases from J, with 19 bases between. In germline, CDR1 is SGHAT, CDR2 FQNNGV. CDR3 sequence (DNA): TGTGCCAGCAGCAACTTTCCTGGGGGCGTGGAGCCCCAGCATTTT. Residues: CASSNFPGGVEPQHF.

The CDR3, as DNA: TGTGCCAGCAGTTACCCCGACAGGGTAGAGGCCACCTTC. As protein: CASSYPDRVEATF. This chain joins TRBV6-5 and TRBJ1-2; 7 bases match TRBD1. The V segment lost 2 bases and the J segment 13 bases; nucleotides outside the gene matches: 10. The length of the CDR3 is 13 residues. Germline V gene data show CDR1 as MNHEY and CDR2 as SVGAGI.

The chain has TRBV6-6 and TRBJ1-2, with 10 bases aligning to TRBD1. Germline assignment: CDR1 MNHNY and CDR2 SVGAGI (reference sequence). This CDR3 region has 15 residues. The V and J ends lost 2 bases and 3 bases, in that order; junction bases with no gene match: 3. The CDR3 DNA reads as TGTGCCAGCAGTTACGGGGACAGGGGTGACTATGGCTACACCTTC. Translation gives CASSYGDRGDYGYTF.

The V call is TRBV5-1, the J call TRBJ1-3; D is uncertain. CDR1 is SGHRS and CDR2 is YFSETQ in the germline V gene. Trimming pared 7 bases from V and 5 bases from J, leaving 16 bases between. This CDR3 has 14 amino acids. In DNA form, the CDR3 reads TGCGCCAGCTCCCCCGGCGGGCTTAGAAACACCATATATTTT. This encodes CASSPGGLRNTIYF.

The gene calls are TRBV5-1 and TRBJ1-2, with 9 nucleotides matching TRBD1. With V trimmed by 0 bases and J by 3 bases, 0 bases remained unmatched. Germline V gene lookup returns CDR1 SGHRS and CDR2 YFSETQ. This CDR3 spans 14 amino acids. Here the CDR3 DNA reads TGCGCCAGCAGCTTGGACAGGGGGCACTATGGCTACACCTTC. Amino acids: CASSLDRGHYGYTF.

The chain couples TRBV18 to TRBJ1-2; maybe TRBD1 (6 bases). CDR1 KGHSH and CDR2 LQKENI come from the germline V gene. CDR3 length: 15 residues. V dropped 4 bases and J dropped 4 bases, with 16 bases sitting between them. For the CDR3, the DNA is TGTGCCAGCTCACTTGAGAGGGGGTCAGGCTATGGCTACACCTTC. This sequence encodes CASSLERGSGYGYTF.

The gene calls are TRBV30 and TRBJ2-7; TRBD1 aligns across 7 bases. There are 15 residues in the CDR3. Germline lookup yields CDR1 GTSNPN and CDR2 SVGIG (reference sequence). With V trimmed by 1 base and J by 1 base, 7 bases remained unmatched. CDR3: CAWSDLGQSSYEQYF. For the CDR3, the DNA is TGTGCCTGGAGTGACCTGGGACAGTCATCCTACGAGCAGTACTTC.

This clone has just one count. The CDR3 coding sequence is TGTGCCAGCAGCCAACAAGACGGATACAGGACTGAAGCTTTCTTT. Its protein product is CASSQQDGYRTEAFF. The genes are TRBV11-1 and TRBJ1-1; D might be TRBD1 (5 bases). Germline V CDR1 and CDR2: SGHAT, FQDESV (reference sequence). With 5 bases removed from V and 5 bases from J, the gap between germline ends came to 18 bases. This CDR3 has 15 residues.

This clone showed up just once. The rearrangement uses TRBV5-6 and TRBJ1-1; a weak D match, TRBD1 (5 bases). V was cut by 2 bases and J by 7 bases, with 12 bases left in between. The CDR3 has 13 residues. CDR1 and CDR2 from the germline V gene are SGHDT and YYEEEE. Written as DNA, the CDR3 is TGTGCCAGCAGCTTTGGGACTCCGAATGAAGCTTTCTTT. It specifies CASSFGTPNEAFF.

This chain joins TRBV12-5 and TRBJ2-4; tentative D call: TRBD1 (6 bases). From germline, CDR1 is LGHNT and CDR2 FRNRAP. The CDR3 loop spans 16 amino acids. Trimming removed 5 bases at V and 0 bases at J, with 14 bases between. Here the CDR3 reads CASGPAQGPAKNIQYF. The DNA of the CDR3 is TGTGCTAGTGGTCCCGCCCAGGGGCCAGCCAAAAACATTCAGTACTTC.

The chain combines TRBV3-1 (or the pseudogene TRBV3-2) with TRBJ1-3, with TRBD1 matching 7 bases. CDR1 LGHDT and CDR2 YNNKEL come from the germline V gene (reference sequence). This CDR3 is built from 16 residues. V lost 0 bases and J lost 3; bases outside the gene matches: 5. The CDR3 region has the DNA TGTGCCAGCAGCCAAGATAGGGGGACAGTTGGAAACACCATATATTTT. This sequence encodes CASSQDRGTVGNTIYF.

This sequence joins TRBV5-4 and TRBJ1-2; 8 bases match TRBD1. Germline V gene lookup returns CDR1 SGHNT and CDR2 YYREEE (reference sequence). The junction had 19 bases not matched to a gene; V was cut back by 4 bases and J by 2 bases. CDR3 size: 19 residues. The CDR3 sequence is CASSGSGTGANLYNYGYTF. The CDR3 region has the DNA TGTGCCAGCAGCGGTTCCGGGACAGGTGCAAATCTTTACAACTATGGCTACACCTTC.

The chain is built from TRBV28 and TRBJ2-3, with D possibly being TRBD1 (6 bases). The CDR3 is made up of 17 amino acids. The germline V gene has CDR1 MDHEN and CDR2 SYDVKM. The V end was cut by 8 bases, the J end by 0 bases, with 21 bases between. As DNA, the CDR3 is TGTGCCAGCTCCCCGGGACACGGGTCGCCGAGCACAGATACGCAGTATTTT. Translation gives CASSPGHGSPSTDTQYF. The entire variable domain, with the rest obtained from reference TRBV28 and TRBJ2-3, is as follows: DVKVTQSSRYLVKRTGEKVFLECVQDMDHENMFWYRQDPGLGLRLIYFSYDVKMKEKGDIPEGYSVSREKKERFSLILESASTNQTSMYLCASSPGHGSPSTDTQYFGPGTRLTVL.

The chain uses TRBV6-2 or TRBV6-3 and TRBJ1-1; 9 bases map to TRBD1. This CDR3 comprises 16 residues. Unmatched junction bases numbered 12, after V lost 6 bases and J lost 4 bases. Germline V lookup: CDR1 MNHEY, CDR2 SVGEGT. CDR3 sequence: CASSPNPTGGFTEAFF. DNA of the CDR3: TGTGCCAGCAGCCCTAACCCCACAGGGGGCTTCACTGAAGCTTTCTTT.

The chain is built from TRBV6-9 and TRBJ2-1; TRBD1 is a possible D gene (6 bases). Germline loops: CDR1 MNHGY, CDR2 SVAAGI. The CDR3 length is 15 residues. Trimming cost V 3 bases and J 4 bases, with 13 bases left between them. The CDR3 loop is CASSYQGRGYNEQFF. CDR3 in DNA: TGTGCCAGCAGTTACCAGGGGCGAGGATACAATGAGCAGTTCTTC.

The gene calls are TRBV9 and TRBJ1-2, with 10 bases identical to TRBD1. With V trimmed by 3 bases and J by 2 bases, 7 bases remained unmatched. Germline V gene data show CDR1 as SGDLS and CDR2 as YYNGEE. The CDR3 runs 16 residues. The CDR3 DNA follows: TGTGCCAGCAGCGCCGCACGGACAGGGGGGAACTATGGCTACACCTTC. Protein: CASSAARTGGNYGYTF. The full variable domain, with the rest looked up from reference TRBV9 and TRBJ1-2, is DSGVTQTPKHLITATGQRVTLRCSPRSGDLSVYWYQQSLDQGLQFLIQYYNGEERAKGNILERFSAQQFPDLHSELNLSSLELGDSALYFCASSAARTGGNYGYTFGSGTRLTVV.

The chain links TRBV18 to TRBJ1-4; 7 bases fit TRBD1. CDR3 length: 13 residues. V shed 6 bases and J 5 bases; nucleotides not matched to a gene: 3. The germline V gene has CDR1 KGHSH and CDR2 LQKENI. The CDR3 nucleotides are TGTGCCAGCTCGGACAGGACAAATGAAAAACTGTTTTTT. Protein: CASSDRTNEKLFF.

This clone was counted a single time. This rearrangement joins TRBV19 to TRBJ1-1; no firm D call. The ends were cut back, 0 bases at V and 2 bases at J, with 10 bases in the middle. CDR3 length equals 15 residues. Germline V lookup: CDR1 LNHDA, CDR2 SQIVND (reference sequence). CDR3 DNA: TGTGCCAGTAGTATAGACCGGCAGACTAACACTGAAGCTTTCTTT. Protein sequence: CASSIDRQTNTEAFF.

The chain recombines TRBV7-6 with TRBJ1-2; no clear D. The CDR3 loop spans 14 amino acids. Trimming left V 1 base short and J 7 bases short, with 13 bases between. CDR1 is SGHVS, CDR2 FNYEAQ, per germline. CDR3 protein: CASSLGLGVGGYTF. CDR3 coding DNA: TGTGCCAGCAGCTTAGGGCTGGGAGTGGGTGGCTACACCTTC.

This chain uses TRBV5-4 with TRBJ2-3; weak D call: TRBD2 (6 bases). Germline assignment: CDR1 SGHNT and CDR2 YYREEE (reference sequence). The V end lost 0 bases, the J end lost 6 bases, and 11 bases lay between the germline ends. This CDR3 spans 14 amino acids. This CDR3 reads CASSLATGADTQYF. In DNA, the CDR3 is TGTGCCAGCAGCTTGGCGACGGGAGCGGATACGCAGTATTTT.